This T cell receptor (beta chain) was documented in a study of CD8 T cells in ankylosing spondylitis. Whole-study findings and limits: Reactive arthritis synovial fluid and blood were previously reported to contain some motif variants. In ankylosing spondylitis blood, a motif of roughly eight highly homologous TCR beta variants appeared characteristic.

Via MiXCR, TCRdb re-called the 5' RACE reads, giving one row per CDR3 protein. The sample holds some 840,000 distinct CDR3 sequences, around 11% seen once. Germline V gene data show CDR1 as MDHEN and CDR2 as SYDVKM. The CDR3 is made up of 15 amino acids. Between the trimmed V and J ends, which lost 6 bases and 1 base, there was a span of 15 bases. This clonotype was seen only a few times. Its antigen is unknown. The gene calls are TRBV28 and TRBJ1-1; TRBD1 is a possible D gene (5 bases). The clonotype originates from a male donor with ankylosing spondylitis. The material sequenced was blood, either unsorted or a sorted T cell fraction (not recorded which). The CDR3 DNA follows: TGTGCCAGCAGCTCTTTAGGAGGGACGAACACTGAAGCTTTCTTT. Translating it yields CASSSLGGTNTEAFF.